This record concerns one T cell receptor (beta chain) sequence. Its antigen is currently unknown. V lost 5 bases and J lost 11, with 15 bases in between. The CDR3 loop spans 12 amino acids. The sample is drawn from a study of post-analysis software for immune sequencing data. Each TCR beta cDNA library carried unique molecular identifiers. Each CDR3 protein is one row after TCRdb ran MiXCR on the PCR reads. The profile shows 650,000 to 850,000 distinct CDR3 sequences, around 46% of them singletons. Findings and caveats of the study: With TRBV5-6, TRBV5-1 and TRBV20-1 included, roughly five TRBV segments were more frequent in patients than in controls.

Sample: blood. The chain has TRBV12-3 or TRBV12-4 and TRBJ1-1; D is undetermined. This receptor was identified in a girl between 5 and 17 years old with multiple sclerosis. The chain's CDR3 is CASSQDPVQAFF. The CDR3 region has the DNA TGTGCCAGCAGTCAGGACCCCGTGCAGGCTTTCTTT.